This TCR beta chain was recorded in a study of identical twins. Study-wide findings and caveats: The study found excess low generation probability among twin-shared out-of-frame alpha sequences.

This clonotype was observed a handful of times. Antigen unknown. Healthy Caucasian donors formed the entire cohort. A single record per CDR3 protein comes from TCRdb applying MiXCR to the 5' RACE reads. Here the sample spans 570,000 or so distinct CDR3 sequences, 7.5% to 10% being singletons. The data also belong to a second study, concerning yellow fever vaccine responses in identical twins.

Specimen: PBMCs. This clonotype was sampled from a woman aged 18-30 years in good health.

The CDR3 DNA sequence: TGTGCCAGCAGTTTATCCCCGTCCGGGGAGCTGTTTTTT. This gives the protein CASSLSPSGELFF. The chain employs TRBV27 and TRBJ2-2, with D hard to call. The ends were cut back, 0 bases at V and 6 bases at J, with 5 bases in the middle. Germline CDR1 reads MNHEY; CDR2 reads SMNVEV (reference sequence). This CDR3 has 13 amino acids.